This T cell receptor beta chain was sequenced in a study of technical replicates of blood from several donors (dated by TCRdb to 2015 to 2018). Details on this clone: Its target antigen remains unknown. One base away there is no much larger clone; base qualities are not given.

The library was obtained by the immunoSEQ multiplex PCR assay. TCRdb re-hosts the immuneACCESS table, in-frame sequences only. Its copies lack some clones; in the studies checked, an unresolved V gene accounts for under half of them, and the cause for the rest is not known. This sample holds tens of thousands of clones; around 94% were observed only once. The ten largest account for 0.2% to 0.3% of the sample. CDR1 and CDR2, per the germline V gene, are SGDLS and YYNGEE. V loses 0 bases of germline sequence and J loses 1 base, and the interval between the two ends is 10 bases. Reading from cysteine to phenylalanine, the CDR3 counts 15 amino acids. CDR3 DNA only is kept here, 45 bases in frame from base 1.

This TCR was recovered from a human donor in good health. The sample taken for sequencing was T cells isolated from PBMCs. The V and J segments used are TRBV9 and TRBJ1-1; the D gene assignment is ambiguous. CDR3 loop: CASSVGQTGNTEAFF. The DNA sequence reads TGTGCCAGCAGCGTAGGCCAGACTGGGAACACTGAAGCTTTCTTT.